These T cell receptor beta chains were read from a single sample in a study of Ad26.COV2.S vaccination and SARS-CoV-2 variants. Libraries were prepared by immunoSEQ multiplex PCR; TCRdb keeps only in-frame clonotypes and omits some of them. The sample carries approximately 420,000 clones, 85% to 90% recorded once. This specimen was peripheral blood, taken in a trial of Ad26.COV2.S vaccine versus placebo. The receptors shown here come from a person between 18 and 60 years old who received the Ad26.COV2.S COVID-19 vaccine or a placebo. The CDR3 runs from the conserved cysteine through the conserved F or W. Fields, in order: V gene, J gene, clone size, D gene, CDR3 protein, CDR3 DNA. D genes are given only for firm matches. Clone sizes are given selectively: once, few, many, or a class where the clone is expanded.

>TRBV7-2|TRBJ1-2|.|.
CASTSTGYGYTF
TGTGCCAGCACGAGCACAGGGTATGGCTACACCTTC
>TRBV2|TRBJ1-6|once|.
CAITTVRQENSPLHF
TGTGCCATCACTACGGTCCGACAGGAGAATTCACCCCTCCACTTT
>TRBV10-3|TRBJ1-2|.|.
CAIQGTKANYGYTF
TGTGCCATACAGGGTACAAAAGCTAACTATGGCTACACCTTC
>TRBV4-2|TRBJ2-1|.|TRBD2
CASSTFLADEQFF
TGTGCCAGCAGCACCTTCCTAGCGGATGAGCAGTTCTTC
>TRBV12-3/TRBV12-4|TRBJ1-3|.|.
CASSIYSGNTIYF
TGTGCCAGCAGTATATACTCTGGAAACACCATATATTTT
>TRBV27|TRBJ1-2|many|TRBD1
CASSANRGNYGYTF
TGTGCCAGCAGTGCAAACAGGGGAAACTATGGCTACACCTTC
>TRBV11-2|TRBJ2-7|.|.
CASRGHLPYEQYF
TGTGCCAGCAGGGGACATCTACCCTACGAGCAGTACTTC
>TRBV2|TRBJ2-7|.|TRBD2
CASSVGSGVIHGTRYEQYF
TGTGCCAGCAGTGTTGGTAGCGGGGTCATCCACGGTACTCGGTACGAGCAGTACTTC
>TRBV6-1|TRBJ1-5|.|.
CASSEHRNQPQHF
TGTGCCAGCAGTGAGCATCGCAATCAGCCCCAGCATTTT
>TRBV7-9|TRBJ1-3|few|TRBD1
CASSPQGGFSGNTIYF
TGTGCCAGCAGCCCCCAGGGGGGGTTCAGTGGAAACACCATATATTTT
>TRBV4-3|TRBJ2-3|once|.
CASSQESTSTDTQYF
TGCGCCAGCAGCCAAGAATCTACGAGCACAGATACGCAGTATTTT
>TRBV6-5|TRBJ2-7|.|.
CASSRRIAGHEQYF
TGTGCCAGCAGTCGGCGGATAGCTGGGCACGAGCAGTACTTC
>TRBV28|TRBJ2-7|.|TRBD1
CASSVLRDRGISYEQYF
TGTGCCAGCAGTGTACTCCGGGACAGGGGAATTTCCTACGAGCAGTACTTC
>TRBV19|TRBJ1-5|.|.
CASSLVGAPQHF
TGTGCCAGTAGTTTGGTTGGGGCACCCCAGCATTTT
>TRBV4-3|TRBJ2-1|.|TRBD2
CASSQGGGYDEQFF
TGCGCCAGCAGCCAAGGCGGGGGGTATGATGAGCAGTTCTTC
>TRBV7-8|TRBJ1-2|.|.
CASSLVLDSYGYTF
TGTGCCAGCAGCTTAGTTCTGGACAGCTATGGCTACACCTTC
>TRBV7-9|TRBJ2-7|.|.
CASSLQGYHEQYF
TGTGCCAGCAGCTTACAGGGGTATCACGAGCAGTACTTC
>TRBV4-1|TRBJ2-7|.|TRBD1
CASSQGLGQGDYEQYF
TGCGCCAGCAGCCAAGGACTAGGACAGGGGGACTACGAGCAGTACTTC
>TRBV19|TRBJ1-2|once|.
CASRDPLPNYGYTF
TGTGCCAGTAGGGATCCACTACCTAACTATGGCTACACCTTC
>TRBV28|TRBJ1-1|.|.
CASSLQENTEAFF
TGTGCCAGCAGTTTGCAGGAAAACACTGAAGCTTTCTTT
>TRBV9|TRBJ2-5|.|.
CASSVDRGGQETQYF
TGTGCCAGCAGCGTAGACAGGGGAGGCCAAGAGACCCAGTACTTC
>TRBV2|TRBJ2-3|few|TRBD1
CASSGNRGDTQYF
TGTGCCAGCAGTGGAAACAGGGGAGATACGCAGTATTTT
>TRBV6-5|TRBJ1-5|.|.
CASRVTFSINQPQHF
TGTGCCAGCAGGGTAACGTTTAGCATCAATCAGCCCCAGCATTTT
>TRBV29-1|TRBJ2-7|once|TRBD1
CSAGTGRQNEQYF
TGCAGCGCCGGGACAGGGCGTCAGAACGAGCAGTACTTC
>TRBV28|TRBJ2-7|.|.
CASTTRRDNYEQYF
TGTGCCAGCACCACGAGACGGGACAACTACGAGCAGTACTTC
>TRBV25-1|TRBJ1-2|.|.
CASSRAGTNYGYTF
TGTGCCAGCAGCCGCGCCGGGACCAACTATGGCTACACCTTC
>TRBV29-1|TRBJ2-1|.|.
CSVTPAENEQFF
TGCAGCGTGACTCCCGCGGAGAATGAGCAGTTCTTC
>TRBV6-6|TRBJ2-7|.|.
CASSRGGGFGTHEQYF
TGTGCCAGCAGCCGCGGAGGGGGTTTTGGGACCCACGAGCAGTACTTC
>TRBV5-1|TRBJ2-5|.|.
CASSLGSQETQYF
TGCGCCAGCAGCTTGGGAAGTCAAGAGACCCAGTACTTC
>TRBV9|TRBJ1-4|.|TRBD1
CASSSFGTGNEKLFF
TGTGCCAGCAGCTCATTCGGGACAGGTAATGAAAAACTGTTTTTT
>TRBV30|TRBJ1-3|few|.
CAWGVGSGNTIYF
TGTGCCTGGGGAGTTGGTTCTGGAAACACCATATATTTT
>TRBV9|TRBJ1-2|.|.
CASSPRVTVGYGYTF
TGTGCCAGCAGCCCTCGCGTTACGGTGGGCTATGGCTACACCTTC
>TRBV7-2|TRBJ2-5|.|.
CASSLVQGETQYF
TGTGCCAGCAGCTTAGTTCAGGGCGAGACCCAGTACTTC
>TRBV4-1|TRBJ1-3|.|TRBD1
CASSLQGAEFYSGNTIYF
TGCGCCAGCAGCTTACAGGGGGCGGAATTCTACTCTGGAAACACCATATATTTT
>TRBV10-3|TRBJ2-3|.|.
CATAGTGDTDTQYF
TGTGCCACGGCCGGGACTGGAGACACAGATACGCAGTATTTT
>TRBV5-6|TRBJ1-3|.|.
CASSLAGTGNTIYF
TGTGCCAGCAGCTTGGCCGGGACAGGAAACACCATATATTTT
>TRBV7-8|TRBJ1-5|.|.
CASSQPRGGNQPQHF
TGTGCCAGCAGCCAGCCGCGGGGTGGCAATCAGCCCCAGCATTTT
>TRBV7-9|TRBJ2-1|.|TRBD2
CASSLATGLAAYNEQFF
TGTGCCAGCAGCTTAGCTACAGGACTAGCGGCCTACAATGAGCAGTTCTTC
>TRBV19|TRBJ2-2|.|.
CASSPTAIFGGELFF
TGTGCCAGTTCACCGACGGCTATTTTTGGCGGGGAGCTGTTTTTT
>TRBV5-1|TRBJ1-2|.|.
CASSLGSGGDGYTF
TGCGCCAGCAGCTTGGGATCCGGGGGCGATGGCTACACCTTC
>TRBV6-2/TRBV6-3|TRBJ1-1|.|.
CASSLGLDTEAFF
TGTGCCAGCAGTCTAGGATTGGACACTGAAGCTTTCTTT